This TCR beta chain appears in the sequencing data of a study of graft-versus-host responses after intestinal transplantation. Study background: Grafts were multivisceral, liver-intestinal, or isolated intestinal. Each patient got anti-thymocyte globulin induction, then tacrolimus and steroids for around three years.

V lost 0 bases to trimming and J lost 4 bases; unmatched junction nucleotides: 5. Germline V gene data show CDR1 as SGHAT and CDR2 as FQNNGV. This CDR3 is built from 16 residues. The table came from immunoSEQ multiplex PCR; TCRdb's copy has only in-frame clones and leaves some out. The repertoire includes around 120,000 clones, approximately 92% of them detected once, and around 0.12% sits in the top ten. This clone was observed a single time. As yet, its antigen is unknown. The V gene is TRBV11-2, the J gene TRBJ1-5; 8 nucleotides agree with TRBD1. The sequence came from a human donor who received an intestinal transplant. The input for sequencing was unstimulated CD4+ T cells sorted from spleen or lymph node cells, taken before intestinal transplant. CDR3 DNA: TGTGCCAGCAGCTTAGACGGCAGGGGGCTTAATCAGCCCCAGCATTTT. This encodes CASSLDGRGLNQPQHF. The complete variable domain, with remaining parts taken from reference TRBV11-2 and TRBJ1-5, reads EAGVAQSPRYKIIEKRQSVAFWCNPISGHATLYWYQQILGQGPKLLIQFQNNGVVDDSQLPKDRFSAERLKGVDSTLKIQPAKLEDSAVYLCASSLDGRGLNQPQHFGDGTRLSIL.